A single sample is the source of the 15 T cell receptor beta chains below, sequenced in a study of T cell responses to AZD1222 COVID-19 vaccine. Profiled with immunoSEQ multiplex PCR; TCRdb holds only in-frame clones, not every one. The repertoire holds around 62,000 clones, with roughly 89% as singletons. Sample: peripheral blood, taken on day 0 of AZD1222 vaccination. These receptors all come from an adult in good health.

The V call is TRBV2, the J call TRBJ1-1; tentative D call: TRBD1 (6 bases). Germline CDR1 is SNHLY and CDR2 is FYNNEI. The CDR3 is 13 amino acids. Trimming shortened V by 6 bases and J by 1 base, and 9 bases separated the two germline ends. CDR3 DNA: TGTGCCAGCAGAAACAGGGCGAACACTGAAGCTTTCTTT. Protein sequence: CASRNRANTEAFF.

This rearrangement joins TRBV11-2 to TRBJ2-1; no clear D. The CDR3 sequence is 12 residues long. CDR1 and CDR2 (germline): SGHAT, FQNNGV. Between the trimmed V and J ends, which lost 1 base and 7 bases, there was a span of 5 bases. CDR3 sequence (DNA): TGTGCCAGCAGCTTAGGCCCGAATGAGCAGTTCTTC. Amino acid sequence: CASSLGPNEQFF.

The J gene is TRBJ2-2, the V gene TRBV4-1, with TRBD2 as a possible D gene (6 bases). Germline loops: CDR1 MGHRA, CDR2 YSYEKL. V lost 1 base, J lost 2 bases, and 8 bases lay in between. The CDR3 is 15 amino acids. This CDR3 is CASSQGGVNTGELFF. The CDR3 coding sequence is TGCGCCAGCAGCCAAGGGGGGGTCAACACCGGGGAGCTGTTTTTT.

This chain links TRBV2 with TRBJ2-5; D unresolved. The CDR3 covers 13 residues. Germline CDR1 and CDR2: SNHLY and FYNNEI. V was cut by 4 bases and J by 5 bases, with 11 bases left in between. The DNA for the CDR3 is TGTGCCAGCAGTGTGAGTAGACTGGAGACCCAGTACTTC. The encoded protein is CASSVSRLETQYF.

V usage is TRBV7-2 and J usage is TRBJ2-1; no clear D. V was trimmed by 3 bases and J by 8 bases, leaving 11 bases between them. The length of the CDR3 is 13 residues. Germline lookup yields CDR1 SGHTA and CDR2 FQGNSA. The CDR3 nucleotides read TGTGCCAGCAGCTTTCAGGCAGGCGATGAGCAGTTCTTC. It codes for CASSFQAGDEQFF.

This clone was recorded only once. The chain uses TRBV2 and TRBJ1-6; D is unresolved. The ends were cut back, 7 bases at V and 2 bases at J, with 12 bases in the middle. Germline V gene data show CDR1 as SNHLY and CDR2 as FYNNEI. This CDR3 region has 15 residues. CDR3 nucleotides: TGTGCCAGCATCCCCTCGGGGACCTATAATTCACCCCTCCACTTT. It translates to CASIPSGTYNSPLHF.

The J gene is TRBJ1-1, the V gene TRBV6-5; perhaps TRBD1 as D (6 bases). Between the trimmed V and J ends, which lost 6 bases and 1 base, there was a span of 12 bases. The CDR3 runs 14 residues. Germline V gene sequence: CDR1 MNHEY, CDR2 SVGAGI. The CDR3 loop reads CASRGGARNTEAFF. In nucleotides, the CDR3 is TGTGCCAGCAGAGGGGGGGCACGGAACACTGAAGCTTTCTTT.

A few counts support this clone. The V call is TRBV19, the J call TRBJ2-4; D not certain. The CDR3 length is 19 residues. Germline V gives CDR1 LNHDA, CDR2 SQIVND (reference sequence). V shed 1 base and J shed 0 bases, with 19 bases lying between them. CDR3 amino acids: CASSIVAGTFALAKNIQYF. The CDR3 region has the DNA TGTGCCAGTAGTATAGTAGCAGGCACGTTTGCCCTAGCCAAAAACATTCAGTACTTC. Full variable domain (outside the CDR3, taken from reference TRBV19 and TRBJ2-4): DGGITQSPKYLFRKEGQNVTLSCEQNLNHDAMYWYRQDPGQGLRLIYYSQIVNDFQKGDIAEGYSVSREKKESFPLTVTSAQKNPTAFYLCASSIVAGTFALAKNIQYFGAGTRLSVL.

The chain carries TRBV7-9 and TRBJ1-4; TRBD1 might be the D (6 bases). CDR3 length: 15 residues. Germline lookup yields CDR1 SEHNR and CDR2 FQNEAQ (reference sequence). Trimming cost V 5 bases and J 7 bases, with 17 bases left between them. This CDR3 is CASSDRGAGSEKLFF. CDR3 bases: TGTGCCAGCAGCGATAGGGGGGCAGGGAGTGAAAAACTGTTTTTT.

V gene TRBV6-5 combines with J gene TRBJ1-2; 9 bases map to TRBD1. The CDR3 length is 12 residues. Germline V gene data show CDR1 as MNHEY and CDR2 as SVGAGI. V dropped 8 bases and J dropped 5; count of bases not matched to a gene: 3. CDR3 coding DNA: TGTGCCAGCGGGGGACAGGGTTATGGCTACACCTTC. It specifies CASGGQGYGYTF.

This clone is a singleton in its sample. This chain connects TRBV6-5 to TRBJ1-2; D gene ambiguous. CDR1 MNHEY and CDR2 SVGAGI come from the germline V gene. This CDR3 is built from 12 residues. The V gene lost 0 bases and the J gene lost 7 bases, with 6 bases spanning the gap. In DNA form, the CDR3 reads TGTGCCAGCAGTTACTCACATGGTGGCTACACCTTC. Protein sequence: CASSYSHGGYTF.

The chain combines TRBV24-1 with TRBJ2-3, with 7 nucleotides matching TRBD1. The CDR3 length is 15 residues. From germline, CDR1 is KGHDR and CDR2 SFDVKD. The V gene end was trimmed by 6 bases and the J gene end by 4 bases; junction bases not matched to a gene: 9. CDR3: CATSPHGTDSDTQYF. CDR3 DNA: TGTGCCACCAGTCCCCACGGGACAGATTCAGATACGCAGTATTTT.

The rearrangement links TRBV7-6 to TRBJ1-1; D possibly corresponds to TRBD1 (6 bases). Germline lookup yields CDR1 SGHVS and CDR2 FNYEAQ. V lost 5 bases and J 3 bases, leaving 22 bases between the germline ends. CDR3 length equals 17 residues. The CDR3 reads CASSHKGVTTGDTEAFF. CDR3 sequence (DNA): TGTGCCAGCAGCCATAAGGGGGTCACCACGGGCGACACTGAAGCTTTCTTT.

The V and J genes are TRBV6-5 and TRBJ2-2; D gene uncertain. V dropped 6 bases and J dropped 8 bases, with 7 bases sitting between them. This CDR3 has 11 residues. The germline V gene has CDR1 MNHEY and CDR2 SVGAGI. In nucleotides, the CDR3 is TGTGCCAGCAGAGTCGTGGGGGAGCTGTTTTTT. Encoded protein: CASRVVGELFF.

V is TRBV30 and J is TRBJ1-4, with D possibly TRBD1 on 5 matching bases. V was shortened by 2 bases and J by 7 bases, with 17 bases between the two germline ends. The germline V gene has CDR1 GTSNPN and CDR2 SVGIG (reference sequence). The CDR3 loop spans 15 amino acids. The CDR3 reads CAWSKRGPRAEKLFF. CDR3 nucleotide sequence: TGTGCCTGGAGTAAGAGGGGCCCCCGGGCTGAAAAACTGTTTTTT.